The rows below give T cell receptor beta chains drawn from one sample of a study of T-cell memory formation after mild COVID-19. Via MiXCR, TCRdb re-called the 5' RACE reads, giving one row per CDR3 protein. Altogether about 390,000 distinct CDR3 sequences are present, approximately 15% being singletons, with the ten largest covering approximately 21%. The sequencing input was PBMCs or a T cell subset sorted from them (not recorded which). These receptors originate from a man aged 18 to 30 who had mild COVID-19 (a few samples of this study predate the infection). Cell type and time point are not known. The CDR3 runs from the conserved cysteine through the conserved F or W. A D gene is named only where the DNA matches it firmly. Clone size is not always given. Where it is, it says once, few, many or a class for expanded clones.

TGTGCCAGCAGCTTAGAGGCAGGGTCCTACGAGCAGTACTTC	CASSLEAGSYEQYF	-	-	TRBV7-9	TRBJ2-7
TGTGCCAGCGGCGGGGGATTGAAGACCCAGTACTTC	CASGGGLKTQYF	TRBD2	-	TRBV12-3/TRBV12-4	TRBJ2-5
TGTGCCAGCAGTTACTCAGGAGGGGCTGAAGCTTTCTTT	CASSYSGGAEAFF	-	few	TRBV6-6	TRBJ1-1
TGTGCCAGCATTTCCGGGACAGGGGGCCCTGATACGCAGTATTTT	CASISGTGGPDTQYF	TRBD1	-	TRBV6-1	TRBJ2-3
TGTGCCACCAGGGGGACAGGGAACACAGATACGCAGTATTTT	CATRGTGNTDTQYF	TRBD1	few	TRBV24-1	TRBJ2-3
TGTGCCAGCAAACATCTAAGAACTTCCTTGAGTACCGGGGAGCTGTTTTTT	CASKHLRTSLSTGELFF	-	few	TRBV6-5	TRBJ2-2
TGCAGCGTCGGAGGGGGCGAGGGCTACACCTTC	CSVGGGEGYTF	TRBD1	-	TRBV29-1	TRBJ1-2
TGTGCCAGCAGTGCCAGGACCTATGGCTACACCTTC	CASSARTYGYTF	-	few	TRBV6-1	TRBJ1-2
TGTGCCAGCAGTGAAGGGGGTCGAGAGACCCAGTACTTC	CASSEGGRETQYF	-	few	TRBV6-1	TRBJ2-5
TGTGCCAGCAGTTACGGGGGATCAGCGACTGAAGCTTTCTTT	CASSYGGSATEAFF	-	-	TRBV6-5	TRBJ1-1
TGCAGGGCTCCGAGACGGGGGGCAGATACGCAGTATTTT	CRAPRRGADTQYF	TRBD2	-	TRBV20-1	TRBJ2-3
TGTGCCAGCAGTTTGCACGACAGGGGGCTTTACGAGCAGTACTTC	CASSLHDRGLYEQYF	TRBD1	few	TRBV7-9	TRBJ2-7
TGTGCCAGCAGCCCCTCAGACAGTACTTATCAGCCCCAGCATTTT	CASSPSDSTYQPQHF	-	few	TRBV12-3/TRBV12-4	TRBJ1-5
TGCGCCAGCAGCTGGGGGCCCTCTTGGGACACTGAAGCTTTCTTT	CASSWGPSWDTEAFF	-	-	TRBV5-1	TRBJ1-1
TGCAGTGCTAGCTTTGTGTACAATGAGCAGTTCTTC	CSASFVYNEQFF	-	-	TRBV20-1	TRBJ2-1
TGTGCCAGCACCTCAAGCGGGGGAGATACGCAGTATTTT	CASTSSGGDTQYF	TRBD2	many	TRBV12-3/TRBV12-4	TRBJ2-3
TGTGCCAGCGGCCGTACCCAGGATACGCAGTATTTT	CASGRTQDTQYF	-	-	TRBV7-9	TRBJ2-3
TGCAGTGCTAGAGATTTGTCCCTCGGGGGGCAGAGCAATCAGCCCCAGCATTTT	CSARDLSLGGQSNQPQHF	-	-	TRBV20-1	TRBJ1-5
TGCAGTGCTAGGCACCCTGAAGCTTTCTTT	CSARHPEAFF	-	-	TRBV20-1	TRBJ1-1
TGTGCCAGCGGGGTAGCGGGGGTGGAGACCCAGTACTTC	CASGVAGVETQYF	TRBD2	few	TRBV11-3	TRBJ2-5
TGTGCCAGCAGCCCCGACGCAGGGGCCGGCTACACCTTC	CASSPDAGAGYTF	-	-	TRBV6-5	TRBJ1-2
TGTGCCAGCAGGATTAGCGGGGGCTCGAATGAGCAGTTCTTC	CASRISGGSNEQFF	TRBD2	-	TRBV12-3/TRBV12-4	TRBJ2-1
TGTGCCAGCAGTTACTCCGGGACTAGCGGGGGATGGAACACCGGGGAGCTGTTTTTT	CASSYSGTSGGWNTGELFF	TRBD2	many	TRBV6-2/TRBV6-3	TRBJ2-2
TGTGCCAGCAGCCCGCCGCTTAGGGGGGGAGATACGCAGTATTTT	CASSPPLRGGDTQYF	-	-	TRBV7-9	TRBJ2-3
TGCAGTGCTGGCTCGGGGGTGGGCACTGAAGCTTTCTTT	CSAGSGVGTEAFF	-	few	TRBV20-1	TRBJ1-1
TGCAGTGCTAGAGATCGACTTGGGCACGAGACCCAGTACTTC	CSARDRLGHETQYF	-	few	TRBV20-1	TRBJ2-5
TGCAGTGCTAGAGGGAGTAGCAGAGATACGCAGTATTTT	CSARGSSRDTQYF	-	-	TRBV20-1	TRBJ2-3
TGTGCCAGCAGTGAGGGGGGGCCAGGGACCCAGTACTTC	CASSEGGPGTQYF	-	few	TRBV12-3/TRBV12-4	TRBJ2-5
TGTGCCAGCAGTTACCCTCGGAGAGCGGGGGGCCGTGGAGATACGCAGTATTTT	CASSYPRRAGGRGDTQYF	TRBD2	few	TRBV6-2/TRBV6-3	TRBJ2-3
TGTGCCACCAGTGATTGGGGGGCCTACAATGAGCAGTTCTTC	CATSDWGAYNEQFF	-	-	TRBV24-1	TRBJ2-1
TGTGCCAGCAGCCCGAGGGGCGCAAGGCTCAACGAGCAGTACTTC	CASSPRGARLNEQYF	-	-	TRBV7-8	TRBJ2-7
TGCGCCAGCAGTCCCTATGACAGGGGAGGCGGCTTGAGCAATCAGCCCCAGCATTTT	CASSPYDRGGGLSNQPQHF	TRBD1	few	TRBV4-1	TRBJ1-5
TGTGCCAGCAGCAGGTGGGGCAATCAGCCCCAGCATTTT	CASSRWGNQPQHF	-	many	TRBV5-6	TRBJ1-5
TGTGCCAGCAGTGACTCTATAGAAATGAACACTGAAGCTTTCTTT	CASSDSIEMNTEAFF	-	-	TRBV6-4	TRBJ1-1
TGTGCCAGCTCACCACCGCGACAGGGTGCCGAAAAACTGTTTTTT	CASSPPRQGAEKLFF	TRBD1	-	TRBV18	TRBJ1-4
TGTGCCAGCAGCTTTCCGACAGGGGAGGCAGAGACCCAGTACTTC	CASSFPTGEAETQYF	TRBD1	few	TRBV7-9	TRBJ2-5